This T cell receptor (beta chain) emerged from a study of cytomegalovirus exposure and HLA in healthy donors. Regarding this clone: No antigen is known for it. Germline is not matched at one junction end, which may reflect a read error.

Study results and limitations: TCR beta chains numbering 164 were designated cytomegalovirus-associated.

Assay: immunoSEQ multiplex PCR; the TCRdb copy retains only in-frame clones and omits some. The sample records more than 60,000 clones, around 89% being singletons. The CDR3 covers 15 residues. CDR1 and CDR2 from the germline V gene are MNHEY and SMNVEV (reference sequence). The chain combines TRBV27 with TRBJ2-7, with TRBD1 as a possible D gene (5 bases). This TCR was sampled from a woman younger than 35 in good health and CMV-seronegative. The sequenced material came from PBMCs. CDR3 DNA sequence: TGTGCCAGCAGATTATTGGGGCAGACAACCTACGAGCAGTACTTC. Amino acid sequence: CASRLLGQTTYEQYF.